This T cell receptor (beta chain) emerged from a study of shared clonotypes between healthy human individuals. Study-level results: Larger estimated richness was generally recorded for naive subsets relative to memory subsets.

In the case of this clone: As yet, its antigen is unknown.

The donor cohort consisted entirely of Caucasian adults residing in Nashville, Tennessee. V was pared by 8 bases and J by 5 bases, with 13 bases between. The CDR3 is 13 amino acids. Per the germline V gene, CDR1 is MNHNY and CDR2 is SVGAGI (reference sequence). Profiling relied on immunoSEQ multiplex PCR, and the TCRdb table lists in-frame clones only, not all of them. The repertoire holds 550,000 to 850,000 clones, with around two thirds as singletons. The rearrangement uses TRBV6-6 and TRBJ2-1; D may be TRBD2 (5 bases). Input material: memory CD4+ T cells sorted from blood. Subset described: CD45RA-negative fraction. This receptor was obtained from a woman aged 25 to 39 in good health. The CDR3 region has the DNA TGTGCCAGCGGGCGAATGAGGGACAATGAGCAGTTCTTC. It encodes CASGRMRDNEQFF.